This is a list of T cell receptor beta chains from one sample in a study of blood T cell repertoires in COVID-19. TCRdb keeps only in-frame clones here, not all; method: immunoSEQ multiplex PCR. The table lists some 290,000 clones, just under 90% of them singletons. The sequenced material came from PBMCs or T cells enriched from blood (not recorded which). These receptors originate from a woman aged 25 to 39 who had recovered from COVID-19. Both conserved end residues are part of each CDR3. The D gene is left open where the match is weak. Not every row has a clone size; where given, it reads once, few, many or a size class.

TGTGCCAGCAGCTTAGAGGACAGGGCCTCCTACGAGCAGTACTTC	CASSLEDRASYEQYF	TRBD1	-	TRBV7-6	TRBJ2-7
TGTGCCAGCAGTTTACTCTACGAGCAGTACTTC	CASSLLYEQYF	-	once	TRBV12-3/TRBV12-4	TRBJ2-7
TGTGCCAGCAGTCTAGTTAGCGGGAGGCCAGATACGCAGTATTTT	CASSLVSGRPDTQYF	TRBD2	-	TRBV27	TRBJ2-3
TGTGCCAGCAGTTCCCCTCGGGATAGGGATGGCTTCAATGAGCAGTTCTTC	CASSSPRDRDGFNEQFF	-	-	TRBV27	TRBJ2-1
TGCGCCAGCAGCCAAGAACCCGGGTCGTACTACGAGCAGTACTTC	CASSQEPGSYYEQYF	-	-	TRBV4-3	TRBJ2-7
TGCGCCAGCAGCTTGGGAACGGCCGGGGAGCTGTTTTTT	CASSLGTAGELFF	-	-	TRBV5-1	TRBJ2-2
TGTGCCAGCGCCCACGGGGGGGCCTCGGATGAAAAACTGTTTTTT	CASAHGGASDEKLFF	-	few	TRBV28	TRBJ1-4
TGTGCCAGCAGCTTAGACAGGTCCTACGAGCAGTACTTC	CASSLDRSYEQYF	-	-	TRBV5-8	TRBJ2-7
TGTGCCTGGAGTGTTTGGCGGACTAGCGGGAGGGCTAAGGAGGGCAATGAGCAGTTCTTC	CAWSVWRTSGRAKEGNEQFF	TRBD2	-	TRBV30	TRBJ2-1
TGCGCCAGCAGCTTGACTAGCATAGTCGTCTACAATGAGCAGTTCTTC	CASSLTSIVVYNEQFF	-	-	TRBV5-1	TRBJ2-1
TGTGCCAGCAGCTTGGAACCAACGTTCGGTGAAGCTTTCTTT	CASSLEPTFGEAFF	-	-	TRBV5-8	TRBJ1-1
TGTGCCAGCACGAAACGTAACCGACAGGATGCACAGTTC	CASTKRNRQDAQF	-	-	TRBV12-3/TRBV12-4	TRBJ1-2
TGTGCCAGCAGCCTTAAGCAGGGGATCGGTGGTGGCGCTGAAGCTTTCTTT	CASSLKQGIGGGAEAFF	-	-	TRBV14	TRBJ1-1
TGTGCCAGCAGGTGGGACAGGGGTACAAACATTCAGTACTTC	CASRWDRGTNIQYF	TRBD1	once	TRBV28	TRBJ2-4
TGCGCCAACTGTAGGCGGGACAGAGACCATCTGATAGATACGCAGTATTTT	CANCRRDRDHLIDTQYF	-	once	TRBV10-1	TRBJ2-3
TGTGCCAGCAGCTTGGGACTGCCCACAGATACGCAGTATTTT	CASSLGLPTDTQYF	-	-	TRBV3-1/TRBV3-2	TRBJ2-3
TGTGCCAGCAACCCCTCCGGGGAGCGGGCTGCGGAGCAGTTCTTC	CASNPSGERAAEQFF	-	-	TRBV11-2	TRBJ2-1
TGTGCCAGCAGCTTTCGGACTAGCGGGAGTGCCTACAATGAGCAGTTCTTC	CASSFRTSGSAYNEQFF	TRBD2	-	TRBV7-8	TRBJ2-1
TGTGCCAGCAGGGTTTACAGGGGTGAAGAAGCTTTCTTT	CASRVYRGEEAFF	TRBD1	-	TRBV6-5	TRBJ1-1
TGTGCCACCAGTGATTTGCAGCCGGGGAATGAGCAGTTCTTC	CATSDLQPGNEQFF	-	-	TRBV24-1	TRBJ2-1
TGTGCTAGTGGTTTGATATCCGGGGAACTTTCTTACACTGAAGCTTTCTTT	CASGLISGELSYTEAFF	-	-	TRBV12-5	TRBJ1-1
TGTGCCAGTAGTCTGAGCGTGAGCTCCTACGAGCAGTACTTC	CASSLSVSSYEQYF	-	-	TRBV19	TRBJ2-7
TGCGCCAGCAGCTTGGGGTCAGATGGAAACACCATATATTTT	CASSLGSDGNTIYF	-	-	TRBV5-1	TRBJ1-3
TGTGCCTGGAGTGTACAACTGACTAGCGGGCCCCTCGGGGAGCTGTTTTTT	CAWSVQLTSGPLGELFF	TRBD2	-	TRBV30	TRBJ2-2
TGTGCCAGCCGTCGACAGGGGGCAGAAGAAAAACTGTTTTTT	CASRRQGAEEKLFF	TRBD1	-	TRBV7-2	TRBJ1-4
TGCGCCAGCAGCCAAGAAGCACAGGGGTGGGGTGGCTACACCTTC	CASSQEAQGWGGYTF	TRBD1	-	TRBV4-1	TRBJ1-2
TGTGCCAGCAGCAACCGACTAGCGGGGGGATACGAGCAGTACTTC	CASSNRLAGGYEQYF	TRBD2	-	TRBV7-6	TRBJ2-7
TGCGCCAGCACCCCCTCAACAGAAACTGAAGCTTTCTTT	CASTPSTETEAFF	-	-	TRBV10-2	TRBJ1-1
TGTGCCAGCAGCTCCGCGGAAGATACAGGGAAAGCCGTCTTC	CASSSAEDTGKAVF	-	few	TRBV7-9	TRBJ2-7
TGTGCCAGCAGCTTAGATTCGGCGGGGGGGACCTACAATGAGCAGTTCTTC	CASSLDSAGGTYNEQFF	TRBD2	-	TRBV7-8	TRBJ2-1
TGTGCCAGTAGTACCTCAGTAACAGGGGACTATGGCTACACCTTC	CASSTSVTGDYGYTF	TRBD1	-	TRBV19	TRBJ1-2
TGTGCCAGCAGCTCACCCCGAGCGGGAGGACGGGGGGAGCAGTACTTC	CASSSPRAGGRGEQYF	TRBD2	-	TRBV3-1/TRBV3-2	TRBJ2-7
TGTGCCTGGAGTCCCGGGACAGTGAACACTGAAGCTTTCTTT	CAWSPGTVNTEAFF	TRBD1	-	TRBV30	TRBJ1-1
TGTGCCAGCAGGCGCGATAGCGGGAGGGCCATGGATACGCAGTATTTT	CASRRDSGRAMDTQYF	TRBD2	once	TRBV2	TRBJ2-3
TGTGCCAGTAGTATCGGCCCGAGGAAGATGGGTACGAGAGAGACCCAGTACTTC	CASSIGPRKMGTRETQYF	-	-	TRBV19	TRBJ2-5
TGTGCCAGCAGTTTCCTGGACAGATCCCAGCATTTT	CASSFLDRSQHF	-	-	TRBV28	TRBJ1-5
TGTGCCAGCAGCACACGATCCTACAATGAGCAGTTCTTC	CASSTRSYNEQFF	-	few	TRBV7-2	TRBJ2-1
TGTGCCAGCAGTTCTCCTATGAACACTGAAGCTTTCTTT	CASSSPMNTEAFF	-	-	TRBV28	TRBJ1-1
TGTGCCAGCAGCGTAGGAGTATCTCGGTATGGCTACACCTTC	CASSVGVSRYGYTF	-	-	TRBV9	TRBJ1-2
TGTGCCAGCAGCCTTATGGGCGGGAGAGCTGGGGCCAACGTCCTGACTTTC	CASSLMGGRAGANVLTF	TRBD2	-	TRBV14	TRBJ2-6
TGTGCCAGCAGTCCCCCGGGACTAGCGGGACAGTTCTTC	CASSPPGLAGQFF	TRBD2	-	TRBV12-3/TRBV12-4	TRBJ2-1
TGTGCCAGCAGTGGACAGCCGAACACTGAAGCTTTCTTT	CASSGQPNTEAFF	-	-	TRBV6-4	TRBJ1-1
TGCGCCAGCAGCGGGCAGGGGGCCAAAACCTACAATGAGCAGTTCTTC	CASSGQGAKTYNEQFF	TRBD1	-	TRBV5-1	TRBJ2-1
TGTGCCAGCAGCGTACACGGGACAGGGGAAGGGGCAGATACGCAGTATTTT	CASSVHGTGEGADTQYF	TRBD1	-	TRBV9	TRBJ2-3
TGTGCCAGTAGTTTGGTGGGCGCTGAAGCTTTCTTT	CASSLVGAEAFF	-	-	TRBV19	TRBJ1-1
TGCGCCAGCAGCTTTTTAGGGGGCGCGGGGACCCAGTACTTC	CASSFLGGAGTQYF	TRBD1	-	TRBV5-1	TRBJ2-5
TGTGCCAGCAGCTTAGATCCCGGGGAAGCTTTCTTT	CASSLDPGEAFF	-	-	TRBV11-2	TRBJ1-1
TGCGCCGCGGTCAGCGGGACAGGAGATGAAAAACTGTTTTTT	CAAVSGTGDEKLFF	TRBD1	-	TRBV10-2	TRBJ1-4
TGCGCCAGCAATAGTCGGACTAGCGGGAGCTACAATGAGCAGTTCTTC	CASNSRTSGSYNEQFF	TRBD2	-	TRBV10-1	TRBJ2-1
TGTGCCAGTACCGTCACGAGGGGGGGACACACTGAAGCTTTCTTT	CASTVTRGGHTEAFF	-	-	TRBV19	TRBJ1-1
TGTGCCAGCAGCACCCAATCAGGGCCCGAAACTGAAGCTTTCTTT	CASSTQSGPETEAFF	-	-	TRBV11-2	TRBJ1-1
TGCGCCAGCAGCTTGGTTGAAGGGGGTGGTAACTATGGCTACACCTTC	CASSLVEGGGNYGYTF	-	-	TRBV5-1	TRBJ1-2
TGCAGCGTTGAAGAACTTACTAGCGGCCACGGATCGAGCTCCTACAATGAGCAGTTCTTC	CSVEELTSGHGSSSYNEQFF	TRBD2	-	TRBV29-1	TRBJ2-1
TGTGCCACAACCGTACAGGGGAACTATGGCTACACCTTC	CATTVQGNYGYTF	TRBD1	-	TRBV3-1/TRBV3-2	TRBJ1-2
TGTGCCAGCAGTCAACAGGGGACCGGCTTATCGAGGAATTCACCCCTCCACTTT	CASSQQGTGLSRNSPLHF	TRBD1	-	TRBV27	TRBJ1-6
TGCGCCAGCAGGACTGGGACTAGCGGGAGTTACGAGCAGTACTTC	CASRTGTSGSYEQYF	TRBD2	-	TRBV5-1	TRBJ2-7
TGCGCCAGCAGCCTACAGGGCCCCCTCTCTGGAAACACCATATATTTT	CASSLQGPLSGNTIYF	-	-	TRBV5-1	TRBJ1-3
TGTGCCAGCAGTTCCGGGGACAGGGTGGACTATGGCTACACCTTC	CASSSGDRVDYGYTF	TRBD1	-	TRBV27	TRBJ1-2
TGTGCCAGCAGCAATACGGGACAGAGGAACACTGAAGCTTTCTTT	CASSNTGQRNTEAFF	TRBD1	-	TRBV5-6	TRBJ1-1
TGTGCCAGCAGTCCCAATCGAGACAGCTATGGCTACACCTTC	CASSPNRDSYGYTF	-	-	TRBV6-5	TRBJ1-2